These 21 T cell receptor beta chains share one sample of origin, sequenced in a study of T cell repertoires in ileal Crohn's disease. The time point was: inflamed ileum from the surgical specimen. Method: immunoSEQ multiplex PCR; TCRdb's copy keeps in-frame clones and lacks some. The sample contains about 16,000 clones, 92% of which appear only once. Sequenced: ileal tissue. The receptors stem from an adult with Crohn's disease.

J is TRBJ1-4 and V is TRBV30; D perhaps matches TRBD1 (5 bases). This CDR3 contains 14 residues. Deletions cut 5 bases from V and 8 bases from J, with 18 bases between. The germline V gene encodes CDR1 GTSNPN and CDR2 SVGIG (reference sequence). In nucleotides, the CDR3 is TGTGCCTGGGGGGAGGGGAAAGTGAACGAAAAACTGTTTTTT. Translated: CAWGEGKVNEKLFF.

V and J are TRBV18 and TRBJ1-2; 9 bases fit TRBD1. Germline-derived CDR1 and CDR2 are KGHSH and LQKENI. J lost 0 bases, V lost 2 bases, and 10 bases had no gene match. The CDR3 contains 18 residues. CDR3 DNA sequence: TGTGCCAGCTCACCAAGCCCGGGACAGGGAAGAACTAACTATGGCTACACCTTC. It is translated as CASSPSPGQGRTNYGYTF.

The chain has TRBV6-5 and TRBJ2-1; 12 positions agree with TRBD1. V was pared by 5 bases and J by 3 bases, with 2 bases of the junction left unmatched. There are 15 residues in the CDR3. CDR1 and CDR2 (germline): MNHEY, SVGAGI. The CDR3 reads CASSGTGGYYNEQFF. The CDR3 DNA sequence: TGTGCCAGCAGTGGGACAGGGGGCTACTACAATGAGCAGTTCTTC.

The chain uses TRBV5-6 and TRBJ2-7; TRBD2 matches 10 bases. V dropped 1 base and J dropped 5; count of bases not matched to a gene: 3. CDR1 and CDR2 from the germline V gene are SGHDT and YYEEEE. This CDR3 contains 14 residues. CDR3 bases: TGTGCCAGCAGCTTGAGCGGGGGGGCCAACGAGCAGTACTTC. This translates into CASSLSGGANEQYF.

The CDR3 here is CASSLEGSGQPQHF. In DNA form, the CDR3 reads TGTGCCAGCAGTTTAGAGGGGAGTGGTCAGCCCCAGCATTTT. The chain uses TRBV27 and TRBJ1-5; TRBD1 might be the D (5 bases). Trimming removed 2 bases from V and 6 bases from J, with 11 bases in between. The CDR3 has 14 amino acids. The germline V gene encodes CDR1 MNHEY and CDR2 SMNVEV (reference sequence).

This sequence joins TRBV7-9 and TRBJ1-5; no reliable D call. The CDR3 covers 13 residues. CDR1 is SEHNR, CDR2 FQNEAQ, per germline (reference sequence). The V gene lost 2 bases and the J gene lost 0 bases, with 2 bases spanning the gap. The CDR3 DNA reads as TGTGCCAGCAGCTTATTTAGCAATCAGCCCCAGCATTTT. Its protein product is CASSLFSNQPQHF.

The chain couples TRBV30 to TRBJ1-1; no clear D. This CDR3 has 15 residues. V lost 4 bases and J lost 2, with 17 bases in between. Germline V gene lookup returns CDR1 GTSNPN and CDR2 SVGIG (reference sequence). The CDR3 sequence: CAWTPPLRINTEAFF. CDR3 nucleotide sequence: TGTGCCTGGACCCCCCCTTTGCGGATAAACACTGAAGCTTTCTTT. Together with reference TRBV30 and TRBJ1-1, the CDR3 gives the full variable domain: SQTIHQWPATLVQPVGSPLSLECTVEGTSNPNLYWYRQAAGRGLQLLFYSVGIGQISSEVPQNLSASRPQDRQFILSSKKLLLSDSGFYLCAWTPPLRINTEAFFGQGTRLTVV.

A note on this clone: Its ends do not fully match the called genes, so a read error is possible. The chain is built from TRBV7-7 and TRBJ2-1, with 8 bases aligning to TRBD2. The CDR3 contains 13 residues. CDR1 and CDR2 (germline): SSHAT, FNYEAQ (reference sequence). This CDR3 is CASSSSGGQEQFF. The CDR3 coding sequence is TGTGCTAGCAGCTCAAGCGGGGGCCAAGAGCAGTTCTTC.

The V call is TRBV7-3, the J call TRBJ2-7; a possible D gene is TRBD1 (5 bases). This CDR3 is 13 amino acids long. Germline values: CDR1 SGHTA, CDR2 FQGTGA. The V gene lost 1 base and the J gene lost 6 bases, with 10 bases spanning the gap. The CDR3 nucleotides read TGTGCCAGCAGCTTAAATCAGGGAAGCGAGCAGTACTTC. It is translated as CASSLNQGSEQYF.

The chain is built from TRBV5-3 and TRBJ2-5; TRBD1 might be the D (6 bases). Being an ORF, TRBV5-3 has a function that is uncertain. V was shortened by 4 bases and J by 4 bases, with 11 bases between the two germline ends. CDR3 size: 13 residues. Here the CDR3 reads CARSKTGRETQYF. CDR3 DNA: TGTGCCAGAAGCAAAACAGGGAGAGAGACCCAGTACTTC.

V usage is TRBV18 and J usage is TRBJ2-7, with D tentatively TRBD2 (6 bases). Between the trimmed V and J ends, which lost 3 bases and 10 bases, there was a span of 19 bases. The CDR3 has 14 amino acids. CDR1 and CDR2 from the germline V gene are KGHSH and LQKENI. CDR3 loop: CASSPGGASGEQYF. In nucleotides, the CDR3 is TGTGCCAGCTCACCGGGCGGGGCTTCGGGTGAACAGTACTTC.

The chain carries TRBV27 and TRBJ2-3; D is unresolved. Trimming removed 4 bases at V and 5 bases at J, with 4 bases between. In germline, CDR1 is MNHEY, CDR2 SMNVEV (reference sequence). The CDR3 has 11 amino acids. CDR3 sequence (DNA): TGTGCCAGCAGTTCGGGAGATACGCAGTATTTT. Amino acids: CASSSGDTQYF.

This chain joins TRBV7-2 and TRBJ1-1; D is unclear. V was clipped by 1 base and J by 7 bases, with 13 bases between them. Germline values: CDR1 SGHTA, CDR2 FQGNSA. The CDR3 contains 14 residues. CDR3 coding DNA: TGTGCCAGCAGCTTAGGTTATGGGTTGGGTGAAGCTTTCTTT. Protein sequence: CASSLGYGLGEAFF.

A single count supports this clone. This chain connects TRBV5-1 to TRBJ2-2, with TRBD1 matching over 10 bases. CDR1 SGHRS and CDR2 YFSETQ come from the germline V gene. The CDR3 length is 16 residues. V dropped 0 bases and J dropped 4; count of bases not matched to a gene: 3. CDR3 sequence (DNA): TGCGCCAGCAGCTTGGCCGGGGACAGGGGCACCGGGGAGCTGTTTTTT. Protein: CASSLAGDRGTGELFF.

The chain uses TRBV28 and TRBJ1-2; D possibly corresponds to TRBD1 (6 bases). The germline V and J ends were trimmed by 10 bases and 8 bases, with 23 bases remaining between them. The CDR3 runs 14 residues. Germline V gives CDR1 MDHEN, CDR2 SYDVKM. CDR3 in amino acids: CATRVWGAGSGYTF. Here the CDR3 DNA reads TGTGCCACCAGGGTCTGGGGGGCTGGAAGCGGCTACACCTTC.

The chain recombines TRBV28 with TRBJ2-3, with TRBD2 matching over 15 bases. V lost 3 bases and J lost 6; bases outside the gene matches: 4. The CDR3 sequence is 16 residues long. Per germline, CDR1 MDHEN and CDR2 SYDVKM. The CDR3 sequence is CASSFWTSGGADTQYF. DNA of the CDR3: TGTGCCAGCAGTTTCTGGACTAGCGGGGGGGCGGATACGCAGTATTTT.

The rearrangement uses TRBV28 and TRBJ2-7; D is possibly TRBD1 (5 bases). CDR1 and CDR2 from the germline V gene are MDHEN and SYDVKM. The CDR3 has 15 amino acids. Trimming shortened V by 4 bases and J by 2 bases, and 15 bases separated the two germline ends. CDR3 DNA: TGTGCCAGCAGTTCCCCAACAGGAGTGCCCTACGAGCAGTACTTC. Protein: CASSSPTGVPYEQYF.

The rearrangement uses TRBV7-6 and TRBJ1-1; D might be TRBD1 (6 bases). Trimming cost V 0 bases and J 1 base, with 12 bases left between them. The CDR3 is 16 amino acids. From germline, CDR1 is SGHVS and CDR2 FNYEAQ. This chain's CDR3 is CASSLAMGHKNTEAFF. The CDR3 bases are TGTGCCAGCAGCTTAGCAATGGGACACAAGAACACTGAAGCTTTCTTT. Drawing the rest from reference TRBV7-6 and TRBJ1-1, the complete variable domain is GAGVSQSPRYKVTKRGQDVALRCDPISGHVSLYWYRQALGQGPEFLTYFNYEAQQDKSGLPNDRFSAERPEGSISTLTIQRTEQRDSAMYRCASSLAMGHKNTEAFFGQGTRLTVV.

V is TRBV7-2 and J is TRBJ1-6, with D possibly matching TRBD1 (5 bases). The V gene's germline CDR1 is SGHTA and CDR2 FQGNSA. CDR3 length: 15 amino acids. The ends were cut back, 2 bases at V and 7 bases at J, with 12 bases in the middle. CDR3 in amino acids: CASSLQGMVNSPLHF. CDR3 bases: TGTGCCAGCAGCTTACAGGGTATGGTCAATTCACCCCTCCACTTT.

V usage is TRBV7-2 and J usage is TRBJ1-2; 12 nucleotides line up with TRBD1. Germline V gene data show CDR1 as SGHTA and CDR2 as FQGNSA. There are 15 residues in the CDR3. J was trimmed by 7 bases and V by 5 bases; bases with no gene match: 8. In DNA form, the CDR3 reads TGTGCCAGCAGCCCCGGGACAGGGGGCGCCGGTGGCTACACCTTC. Its protein is CASSPGTGGAGGYTF.

This chain connects TRBV4-1 to TRBJ1-4, with 9 bases that match TRBD1. The germline V gene encodes CDR1 MGHRA and CDR2 YSYEKL. V dropped 2 bases and J dropped 5; count of bases not matched to a gene: 6. The CDR3 covers 16 residues. DNA of the CDR3: TGCGCCAGCAGCCAAAGGATCACAGGGGGCAATGAAAAACTGTTTTTT. Translating gives CASSQRITGGNEKLFF.